This section outlines one T cell receptor beta chain sequence together with its context. The data were obtained in a study of blood T cell repertoires in COVID-19. Study as a whole: The cDNA or gDNA used as material had been derived from T cells, B-cell-depleted T cells, or PBMCs.

The assay was immunoSEQ multiplex PCR, and TCRdb's table has in-frame clones only and misses some. The sample lists about 480,000 clones; about 91% were seen once. CDR1 is SQVTM and CDR2 is ANQGSEA in the germline V gene. The CDR3 loop spans 15 amino acids. V lost 0 bases, J lost 3 bases, and 6 bases stayed unmatched. The sequenced material came from peripheral blood. The chain employs TRBV29-1 and TRBJ2-7; 9 bases fit TRBD2. The receptor comes from a young man with COVID-19, enrolled during active disease. CDR3 nucleotide sequence: TGCAGCGTTGAAGATACCAGCGGGGGGATCTACGAGCAGTACTTC. It is translated as CSVEDTSGGIYEQYF.